One and the same sample provided the 10 T cell receptor beta chains below, sequenced in a study of blood T cell repertoires in COVID-19. Here immunoSEQ multiplex PCR was the method, and the copy in TCRdb shows in-frame clones only, minus some. The sample holds around 200,000 clones, 70% to 90% seen once. The sequencing sample was made of peripheral blood. These TCRs come from a man in his 70s with active or convalescent COVID-19.

This chain joins TRBV3-1 (or the pseudogene TRBV3-2) and TRBJ1-1; no clear D. Germline loops: CDR1 LGHDT, CDR2 YNNKEL (reference sequence). This CDR3 is 13 amino acids long. V lost 1 base to trimming and J lost 10 bases, with 13 bases between them. CDR3 sequence (DNA): TGTGCCAGCAGCCAAGGAGAGCCCTCAGGAGCTTTCTTT. Its protein product is CASSQGEPSGAFF.

The rearrangement joins TRBV15 to TRBJ2-7, with 10 nucleotides matching TRBD1. Germline loops: CDR1 LNHNV, CDR2 YYDKDF (reference sequence). The CDR3 is 15 residues long. Germline trimming cut 3 bases from V and 4 bases from J; bases unmatched to any gene: 6. The CDR3 DNA reads as TGTGCCACCAGCAGTCCGGACAGGGGGGTTTACGAGCAGTACTTC. As protein: CATSSPDRGVYEQYF.

This clone was detected only once. The gene calls are TRBV10-2 and TRBJ2-1; a weak D match, TRBD2 (6 bases). V was trimmed by 8 bases and J by 9 bases, leaving 17 bases between them. The CDR3 extends over 13 amino acids. Germline V gene data show CDR1 as WSHSY and CDR2 as SAAADI. CDR3 in amino acids: CASGAARGSEQFF. CDR3 coding DNA: TGCGCCAGCGGGGCGGCCCGGGGGAGTGAGCAGTTCTTC.

The rearrangement joins TRBV10-1 to TRBJ2-3, with 12 nucleotides matching TRBD1. The germline V gene encodes CDR1 WNHNN and CDR2 SYGVQD (reference sequence). The CDR3 consists of 14 residues. J gave up 6 bases and V 5 bases, and 3 bases lay outside the gene matches. The CDR3 region is CASSPGTGGDTQYF. For the CDR3, the DNA is TGCGCCAGCAGTCCCGGGACAGGGGGCGATACGCAGTATTTT.

This rearrangement joins TRBV5-4 to TRBJ1-2; no reliable D call. Germline loops: CDR1 SGHNT, CDR2 YYREEE (reference sequence). The CDR3 sequence is 14 residues long. V was clipped by 5 bases and J by 8 bases, with 19 bases between them. CDR3 DNA: TGTGCCAGCAGGTCCCAGGCCGCGCATGGAGGCTACACCTTC. Protein product: CASRSQAAHGGYTF.

V is TRBV11-2 and J is TRBJ1-1, with 8 bases aligning to TRBD1. CDR1 and CDR2 from the germline V gene are SGHAT and FQNNGV. The V gene end was trimmed by 7 bases and the J gene end by 6 bases; junction bases not matched to a gene: 10. The CDR3 runs 14 residues. As DNA, the CDR3 is TGTGCCAGCACCCAGACAGGGGTTTTCGCTGAAGCTTTCTTT. This translates into CASTQTGVFAEAFF.

This chain uses TRBV28 with TRBJ2-1; 9 positions agree with TRBD2. Unmatched junction bases numbered 8, after V lost 5 bases and J lost 6 bases. Germline-derived CDR1 and CDR2 are MDHEN and SYDVKM. This CDR3 region has 15 residues. The CDR3 nucleotides read TGTGCCAGCAGTCCCAGGAGCGGGAGGTCCAATGAGCAGTTCTTC. As protein: CASSPRSGRSNEQFF.

The V and J genes are TRBV20-1 and TRBJ1-2; D is unresolved. Trimming stripped 0 bases from V and 7 bases from J, with 6 bases between. Looked up from germline, CDR1 is DFQATT and CDR2 is SNEGSKA (reference sequence). The CDR3 is made up of 11 amino acids. The CDR3 loop reads CSARDPGGYTF. The CDR3 DNA follows: TGCAGTGCTAGAGATCCGGGTGGCTACACCTTC.

The V and J genes are TRBV5-1 and TRBJ2-3, with 12 bases lining up with TRBD2. There are 17 residues in the CDR3. V dropped 0 bases and J dropped 2; count of bases not matched to a gene: 4. Germline CDR1 SGHRS, CDR2 YFSETQ. Written as DNA, the CDR3 is TGCGCCAGCAGCTTGGATCTAGCGGGAGGGGTCACAGATACGCAGTATTTT. Protein product: CASSLDLAGGVTDTQYF.

The V and J genes are TRBV11-3 and TRBJ2-3, with 12 bases matching TRBD2. With V trimmed by 4 bases and J by 6 bases, 5 bases remained unmatched. The germline gives CDR1 SGHNT, CDR2 YENEEA. CDR3 length: 15 amino acids. The CDR3 DNA reads as TGTGCCAGCAGCTGGACTAGCGGGGCGGGGGATACGCAGTATTTT. Its protein product is CASSWTSGAGDTQYF.